This TCR beta chain was obtained from a study of blood T cell repertoires in COVID-19. Overall study: Whether acute or convalescent, the COVID-19 samples came from the United States, Italy and Spain. In each case, the material was cDNA or gDNA derived from T cells, B-cell-depleted T cells, or PBMCs.

CDR3 length equals 10 residues. Germline V gene data show CDR1 as SGHTS and CDR2 as YDEGEE. With regard to this clone: The junction does not match germline at one end; this may be a read error.

The Seattle site enrolled patients during active infection and followed them longitudinally. The authors' processing: Estimation of nucleated cell counts relied on the amplification of reference gene primers. Sequenced by immunoSEQ multiplex PCR; TCRdb stores in-frame clones only, minus some. The D gene and trimming were derived from the DNA, and the V and J assignments and clone size from that table. The sample shows over 150,000 clones, roughly four fifths of them seen only once. The clonotype originates from a woman between 55 and 75 years old with COVID-19, enrolled during active disease. Sequences were obtained from peripheral blood. The chain uses TRBV5-8 and TRBJ2-5; 7 bases align to TRBD1. CDR3 sequence reads: CASSWDSMNF. CDR3 coding DNA: TGTGCCAGCAGCTGGGACAGTATGAACTTC.